A selection of T cell receptor beta chains follows, all from one sample in a study of CD8 T cells in ankylosing spondylitis. Each CDR3 protein gets one entry after TCRdb re-called the 5' RACE reads with MiXCR. Of 130,000 or so distinct CDR3 sequences detected, roughly a sixth appear once; the ten largest clones hold 25% to 40%. Material for sequencing was blood, either unsorted or a sorted T cell fraction (not recorded which). All receptors come from a male donor with ankylosing spondylitis. CDR3s include the opening cysteine and the closing phenylalanine or tryptophan. The order of the fields is V gene, D gene, clone size, J gene, CDR3 protein, CDR3 DNA. The D gene is left open where the match is weak. Clone size, where shown, is once, few, many, or a class for clones that have expanded.

V gene: TRBV11-2
D gene: NA
clone size: NA
J gene: TRBJ2-2
CDR3 protein: CASSPKPTRPGELFF
CDR3 DNA: TGTGCCAGCAGCCCCAAACCCACAAGACCCGGGGAGCTGTTTTTT

V gene: TRBV7-6
D gene: NA
clone size: NA
J gene: TRBJ2-5
CDR3 protein: CASSLGGGGETQYF
CDR3 DNA: TGTGCCAGCAGCTTAGGTGGGGGTGGAGAGACCCAGTACTTC

V gene: TRBV12-3/TRBV12-4
D gene: NA
clone size: few
J gene: TRBJ1-2
CDR3 protein: CASSLEWYGYTF
CDR3 DNA: TGTGCCAGCAGTTTAGAGTGGTATGGCTACACCTTC

V gene: TRBV6-1
D gene: TRBD2
clone size: NA
J gene: TRBJ2-7
CDR3 protein: CASSEWDYAFEQYF
CDR3 DNA: TGTGCCAGCAGTGAATGGGACTATGCTTTTGAGCAGTACTTC

V gene: TRBV9
D gene: TRBD1
clone size: NA
J gene: TRBJ2-7
CDR3 protein: CASSVGQGGYEQYF
CDR3 DNA: TGTGCCAGCAGCGTAGGACAGGGGGGCTACGAGCAGTACTTC

V gene: TRBV12-3/TRBV12-4
D gene: TRBD2
clone size: NA
J gene: TRBJ2-2
CDR3 protein: CASRNIAGGAGELFF
CDR3 DNA: TGTGCCAGCAGAAACATAGCGGGAGGTGCCGGGGAGCTGTTTTTT

V gene: TRBV7-9
D gene: NA
clone size: NA
J gene: TRBJ2-1
CDR3 protein: CASSFPHIYNEQFF
CDR3 DNA: TGTGCCAGCAGCTTCCCCCATATCTACAATGAGCAGTTCTTC

V gene: TRBV15
D gene: NA
clone size: NA
J gene: TRBJ2-2
CDR3 protein: CATSRDPAGELFF
CDR3 DNA: TGTGCCACCAGCAGAGATCCGGCCGGGGAGCTGTTTTTT

V gene: TRBV15
D gene: NA
clone size: NA
J gene: TRBJ2-7
CDR3 protein: CATSSGPRTYEQYF
CDR3 DNA: TGTGCCACCAGCAGCGGACCCAGGACCTACGAGCAGTACTTC

V gene: TRBV5-1
D gene: NA
clone size: many
J gene: TRBJ2-1
CDR3 protein: CASSLNLANEQFF
CDR3 DNA: TGCGCCAGCAGCTTGAATCTAGCGAATGAGCAGTTCTTC

V gene: TRBV5-1
D gene: NA
clone size: few
J gene: TRBJ2-7
CDR3 protein: CASSLPDGGAPYEQYF
CDR3 DNA: TGCGCCAGCAGCTTGCCCGACGGGGGCGCCCCCTACGAGCAGTACTTC

V gene: TRBV5-1
D gene: NA
clone size: NA
J gene: TRBJ2-7
CDR3 protein: CASSPEGSNPIEQYF
CDR3 DNA: TGCGCCAGCAGCCCCGAGGGGTCTAACCCTATTGAGCAGTACTTC